This is a list of T cell receptor beta chains from one sample in a study of blood T cells in healthy people across ages. TCRdb ran MiXCR on the 5' RACE reads and lists one entry per CDR3 protein. The table has approximately 670,000 distinct CDR3 sequences, around 43% seen once. Sequenced material: blood. The source is an elderly man in good health. Both conserved end residues are part of each CDR3. The D gene is left open where the match is weak. Size values are once, few and many counts, or a class for expanded clones, and some rows have none.

V gene: TRBV29-1
D gene: TRBD1
J gene: TRBJ2-1
clone size: many
CDR3 protein: CSETGSGEQFF
CDR3 DNA: TGCAGCGAGACAGGGTCTGGTGAGCAGTTCTTC

V gene: TRBV5-4
D gene: TRBD1
J gene: TRBJ1-2
clone size: once
CDR3 protein: CASSLGPRGPNYGYTF
CDR3 DNA: TGTGCCAGCAGCTTGGGGCCAAGGGGGCCCAACTATGGCTACACCTTC

V gene: TRBV9
D gene: TRBD2
J gene: TRBJ2-2
clone size: -
CDR3 protein: CASSAIAGGGSGELFF
CDR3 DNA: TGTGCCAGCAGCGCAATAGCGGGAGGGGGGTCCGGGGAGCTGTTTTTT

V gene: TRBV6-6
D gene: TRBD1
J gene: TRBJ1-1
clone size: -
CDR3 protein: CASLRQGGTEAFF
CDR3 DNA: TGTGCCAGCCTTAGGCAGGGGGGCACTGAAGCTTTCTTT

V gene: TRBV28
D gene: -
J gene: TRBJ1-1
clone size: -
CDR3 protein: CASGIPTEAFF
CDR3 DNA: TGTGCCAGCGGCATACCCACTGAAGCTTTCTTT

V gene: TRBV29-1
D gene: -
J gene: TRBJ2-5
clone size: many
CDR3 protein: CSVEDQGSETQYF
CDR3 DNA: TGCAGCGTTGAAGATCAGGGAAGCGAGACCCAGTACTTC

V gene: TRBV19
D gene: -
J gene: TRBJ2-1
clone size: -
CDR3 protein: CASSLEADYNEQFF
CDR3 DNA: TGTGCCAGTAGTCTGGAAGCGGACTACAATGAGCAGTTCTTC

V gene: TRBV4-3
D gene: TRBD1
J gene: TRBJ2-1
clone size: -
CDR3 protein: CATSQGDRVNEQFF
CDR3 DNA: TGCGCCACCAGCCAAGGGGACAGGGTCAATGAGCAGTTCTTC

V gene: TRBV7-2
D gene: -
J gene: TRBJ2-7
clone size: -
CDR3 protein: CASSHGTRAYEQYF
CDR3 DNA: TGTGCCAGCAGCCACGGGACCCGGGCCTACGAGCAGTACTTC

V gene: TRBV11-2
D gene: TRBD1
J gene: TRBJ2-2
clone size: -
CDR3 protein: CASSLVGQGAGELFF
CDR3 DNA: TGTGCCAGCAGCTTAGTTGGACAGGGGGCCGGGGAGCTGTTTTTT

V gene: TRBV27
D gene: TRBD1
J gene: TRBJ2-1
clone size: many
CDR3 protein: CASSATGGYNEQFF
CDR3 DNA: TGTGCCAGCAGTGCGACAGGGGGATACAATGAGCAGTTCTTC

V gene: TRBV6-1
D gene: -
J gene: TRBJ1-6
clone size: -
CDR3 protein: CASSQGRSAPLHF
CDR3 DNA: TGTGCCAGCAGTCAGGGCAGGTCGGCACCCCTCCACTTT

V gene: TRBV4-2
D gene: -
J gene: TRBJ2-2
clone size: -
CDR3 protein: CASSQDRRANTGELFF
CDR3 DNA: TGTGCCAGCAGCCAAGATCGACGGGCGAACACCGGGGAGCTGTTTTTT

V gene: TRBV2
D gene: -
J gene: TRBJ1-1
clone size: few
CDR3 protein: CASSGRMVNTEAFF
CDR3 DNA: TGTGCCAGCAGTGGGCGGATGGTGAACACTGAAGCTTTCTTT